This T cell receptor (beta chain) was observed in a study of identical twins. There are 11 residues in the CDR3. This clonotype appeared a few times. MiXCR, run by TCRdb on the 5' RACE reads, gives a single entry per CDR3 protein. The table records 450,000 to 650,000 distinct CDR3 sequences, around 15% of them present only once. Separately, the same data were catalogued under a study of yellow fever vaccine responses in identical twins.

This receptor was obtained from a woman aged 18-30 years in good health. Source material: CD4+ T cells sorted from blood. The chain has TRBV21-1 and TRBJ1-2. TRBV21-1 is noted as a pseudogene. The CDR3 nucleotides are TGTGCCAGCAGCAAAGCGCGTTGGGACACCTTC. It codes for CASSKARWDTF.